What follows is one T cell receptor (beta chain) and its context. Measured with immunoSEQ multiplex PCR; TCRdb has only the in-frame clones, and not every one. The profile covers 95,000 to 150,000 clones, with approximately 92% appearing a single time and approximately 1.1% taken by the ten largest. The ends were cut back, 4 bases at V and 9 bases at J, with 8 bases in the middle. CDR1 SGDLS and CDR2 YYNGEE come from the germline V gene. CDR3 length: 12 amino acids. These data come from a study of cytomegalovirus exposure and HLA in healthy donors. This receptor was taken from a woman younger than 30 in good health and CMV-seronegative. Material: PBMCs. The chain combines TRBV9 with TRBJ1-6; D is unclear. The CDR3: CASSIGSSPLHF. CDR3 sequence (DNA): TGTGCCAGCAGCATTGGTAGTTCACCCCTCCACTTT.